The entry below gives a single T cell receptor beta chain sequence along with its context. Its cognate antigen is unknown. Germline assignment: CDR1 LGHNA and CDR2 YNFKEQ. The ends lost 5 bases at V and 3 bases at J; junction bases unmatched: 9. This CDR3 spans 17 amino acids. The data stem from a study of cytomegalovirus exposure and HLA in healthy donors. Study summary: There were over 350 genotyped donors. Of these, 81% fell in the genetic ancestry cluster associated with self-reported Caucasian donors.

Study outcomes and limitations: An apparent linkage of common viral pathogens to several of the most significant clusters emerged in a later analysis.

With 60 Vbeta and 13 Jbeta primers, the PCR was carried out. The data were produced by immunoSEQ multiplex PCR, yet TCRdb's version contains in-frame clones alone and is incomplete. The sample has more than 95,000 clones; just under 75% are singletons. Sequenced input: PBMCs. This receptor was identified in a man in his sixties in good health and CMV-seropositive. The V and J genes are TRBV4-2 and TRBJ1-4; TRBD1 agrees at 10 bases. The CDR3 spells CASSYRTGGTSNEKLFF. CDR3 bases: TGTGCCAGCAGCTATCGGACAGGGGGGACCTCTAATGAAAAACTGTTTTTT.